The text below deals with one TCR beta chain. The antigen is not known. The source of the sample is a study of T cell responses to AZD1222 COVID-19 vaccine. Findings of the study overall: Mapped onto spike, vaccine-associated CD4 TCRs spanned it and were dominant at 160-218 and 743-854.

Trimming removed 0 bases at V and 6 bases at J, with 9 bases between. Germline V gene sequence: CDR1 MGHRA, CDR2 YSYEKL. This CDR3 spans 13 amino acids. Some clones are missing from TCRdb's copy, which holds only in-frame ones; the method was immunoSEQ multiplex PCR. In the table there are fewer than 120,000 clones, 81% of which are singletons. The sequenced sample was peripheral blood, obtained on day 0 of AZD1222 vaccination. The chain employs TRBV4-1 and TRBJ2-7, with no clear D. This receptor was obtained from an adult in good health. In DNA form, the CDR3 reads TGCGCCAGCAGCCAAGAGGGCTTCCGCGAGCAGTACTTC. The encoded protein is CASSQEGFREQYF.